Listed here is a single T cell receptor (beta chain). The antigen is not known. The CDR3 sequence is 14 residues long. Germline-derived CDR1 and CDR2 are SGHAT and FQNNGV. Trimming cost V 1 base and J 3 bases, with 9 bases left between them. Treatment meaning: approximately 10-day PBMC culture with coronavirus spike peptide pools or control peptides (ViraFEST assay). ViraFEST sequenced TCRs after peptide-pool expansion of antigen-specific T cells. With the Oncomine TCR Beta short-read assay, DNA from cultured CD4+ T cells was sequenced. Genomic DNA was drawn out of CD4+ T cells grown in culture. One entry per CDR3 protein results from TCRdb running MiXCR on the PCR reads. Found here are 10,000 or so distinct CDR3 sequences, approximately 66% of them singletons; the top ten hold roughly 27%. These data are taken from a study of vaccination and CD4 T cells after COVID-19. Study-level background: Each individual in the study obtained two doses of BNT162b2 or mRNA-1273 vaccine.

V gene TRBV11-2 combines with J gene TRBJ1-1; D ambiguous. The receptor comes from a human donor who had recovered from COVID-19. The sequenced sample was CD4+ T cells from blood, cultured in vitro. CDR3 amino acids: CASSLVGKYTEAFF. Here the CDR3 DNA reads TGTGCCAGCAGCTTAGTAGGGAAATACACTGAAGCTTTCTTT.